The rows below give T cell receptor beta chains drawn from one sample of a study of response to subunit inactivated influenza vaccine. MiXCR was run by TCRdb on the RT-PCR reads, yielding one entry per CDR3 protein. This sample carries around 530,000 distinct CDR3 sequences, 16% of them seen once, and the ten largest clones take less than 4%. Sequenced material: CD4+ T cells sorted from PBMCs, taken less than 25 months after vaccination. The receptor set was obtained from a man between 50 and 69 years old who received an inactivated influenza vaccine. CDR3s include the opening cysteine and the closing phenylalanine or tryptophan. The order of the fields is D gene, V gene, J gene, clone size, CDR3 length, CDR3 protein, CDR3 DNA. D genes are given only for firm matches. Expanded clones are given a class, and other clones once, few, many or no size at all.

D: .; V: TRBV5-6; J: TRBJ2-4; size: many; length: 15; CDR3: CASSLAGGSGNIQYF; DNA: TGTGCCAGCAGCTTGGCAGGTGGGTCAGGAAACATTCAGTACTTC
D: .; V: TRBV10-3; J: TRBJ2-3; size: many; length: 15; CDR3: CAISESISSSDTQYF; DNA: TGTGCCATCAGTGAGTCGATATCTAGTTCAGATACGCAGTATTTT
D: .; V: TRBV12-3/TRBV12-4; J: TRBJ2-2; size: .; length: 14; CDR3: CASSLAPGTGELFF; DNA: TGTGCCAGCAGTTTAGCGCCCGGAACCGGGGAGCTGTTTTTT
D: TRBD1; V: TRBV6-5; J: TRBJ1-1; size: .; length: 15; CDR3: CASSYTGGGNTEAFF; DNA: TGTGCCAGCAGTTACACAGGGGGAGGCAACACTGAAGCTTTCTTT
D: TRBD1; V: TRBV20-1; J: TRBJ2-3; size: .; length: 14; CDR3: CSATRQGRRDTQYF; DNA: TGCAGTGCTACAAGACAGGGGCGAAGAGATACGCAGTATTTT
D: TRBD1; V: TRBV6-2/TRBV6-3; J: TRBJ2-7; size: .; length: 16; CDR3: CASSYRPDRASYEQYF; DNA: TGTGCCAGCAGTTACCGCCCAGACAGGGCCTCCTACGAGCAGTACTTC
D: .; V: TRBV20-1; J: TRBJ2-5; size: few; length: 11; CDR3: CSARTSGHSYF; DNA: TGCAGTGCTAGAACCTCGGGACACTCGTACTTC
D: TRBD1; V: TRBV4-1; J: TRBJ1-4; size: few; length: 15; CDR3: CASSPQQGVNEKLFF; DNA: TGCGCCAGCAGCCCTCAACAGGGGGTTAATGAAAAACTGTTTTTT
D: .; V: TRBV29-1; J: TRBJ1-1; size: .; length: 14; CDR3: CSVDKGGMNTEAFF; DNA: TGCAGCGTAGATAAAGGGGGAATGAACACTGAAGCTTTCTTT
D: TRBD1; V: TRBV29-1; J: TRBJ2-5; size: few; length: 13; CDR3: CSADRVQGETQYF; DNA: TGCAGCGCCGACAGGGTACAGGGAGAGACCCAGTACTTC
D: .; V: TRBV7-8; J: TRBJ2-3; size: many; length: 14; CDR3: CASSRVGGTDTQYF; DNA: TGTGCCAGCAGCCGGGTCGGGGGCACAGATACGCAGTATTTT
D: TRBD2; V: TRBV6-5; J: TRBJ2-7; size: few; length: 14; CDR3: CASSYRASGGWQYF; DNA: TGTGCCAGCAGTTACAGGGCTAGCGGGGGGTGGCAGTACTTC
D: TRBD1; V: TRBV15; J: TRBJ2-3; size: .; length: 14; CDR3: CATTQGAFTDTQYF; DNA: TGTGCCACCACGCAGGGGGCTTTTACGGATACGCAGTATTTT